A single TCR beta chain is shown here with its context. Its antigen is not known. Sequencing used immunoSEQ multiplex PCR; TCRdb keeps in-frame clones, though not all of them. The table lists some 110,000 clones, 85% to 90% of them singletons, with approximately 6.6% in the top ten. This sample is part of a study of radiotherapy plus CTLA-4 blockade in lung cancer. The CDR3 totals 16 residues. Germline CDR1 and CDR2: KGHSH and LQKENI. V was shortened by 6 bases and J by 2 bases, with 18 bases between the two germline ends. Whole-study results and caveats: Reports identified early blood T cell clone dynamics, with interferon-beta, as the best response predictor.

The chain combines TRBV18 with TRBJ2-3; D is perhaps TRBD1 (5 bases). Source: peripheral blood, taken from a patient treated with radiotherapy plus ipilimumab. This clonotype was sampled from a human donor with non-small cell lung cancer that progressed on radiotherapy plus ipilimumab. The CDR3 region is CASSRRGRNPTDTQYF. CDR3 coding DNA: TGTGCCAGCTCCAGAAGGGGCAGGAACCCCACAGATACGCAGTATTTT.